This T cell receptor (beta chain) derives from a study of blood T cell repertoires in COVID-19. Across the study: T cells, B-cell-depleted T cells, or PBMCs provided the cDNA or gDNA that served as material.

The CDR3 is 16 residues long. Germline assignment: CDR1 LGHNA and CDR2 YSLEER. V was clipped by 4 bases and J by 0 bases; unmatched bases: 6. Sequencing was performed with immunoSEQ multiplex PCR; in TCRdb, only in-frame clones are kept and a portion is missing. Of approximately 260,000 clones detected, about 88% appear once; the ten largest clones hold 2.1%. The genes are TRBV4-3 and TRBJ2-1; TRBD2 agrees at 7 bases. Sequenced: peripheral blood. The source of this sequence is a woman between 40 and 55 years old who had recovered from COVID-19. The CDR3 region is CASSPLGGDSYNEQFF. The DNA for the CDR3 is TGCGCCAGCAGCCCTTTGGGGGGGGACTCCTACAATGAGCAGTTCTTC.